Below are 22 T cell receptor beta chains sequenced from a single sample in a study of T cell responses to AZD1222 COVID-19 vaccine. This table comes from immunoSEQ multiplex PCR, and its TCRdb copy is limited to in-frame clones, with some not included. This table has 150,000 to 250,000 clones, 85% to 95% appearing once. Sequencing was performed on peripheral blood, taken 28 days after the second AZD1222 dose. These receptors all come from an adult who received the AZD1222 COVID-19 vaccine.

The chain links TRBV6-5 to TRBJ2-5; tentatively, D is TRBD1 (5 bases). The V end was cut by 2 bases, the J end by 5 bases, with 9 bases between. Germline CDR1 is MNHEY and CDR2 is SVGAGI. The CDR3 contains 13 residues. CDR3 in amino acids: CASSYRGWETQYF. The DNA of the CDR3 is TGTGCCAGCAGTTACAGGGGCTGGGAGACCCAGTACTTC.

The chain combines TRBV18 with TRBJ2-1, with 12 bases that match TRBD2. Germline loops: CDR1 KGHSH, CDR2 LQKENI. The J segment lost 8 bases and the V segment lost 3 bases, leaving 5 bases of the junction unmatched. The CDR3 covers 15 residues. The CDR3, as DNA: TGTGCCAGCTCACCGTCTAGCGGGGGGGCATATGAGCAGTTCTTC. It codes for CASSPSSGGAYEQFF.

The rearrangement links TRBV9 to TRBJ1-3; D is possibly TRBD1 (5 bases). With 3 bases removed from V and 0 bases from J, the gap between germline ends came to 16 bases. This CDR3 is built from 17 residues. Germline lookup yields CDR1 SGDLS and CDR2 YYNGEE. The CDR3 DNA is TGTGCCAGCAGCGACCGGATGGGGCAGAACTCTGGAAACACCATATATTTT. Amino acid sequence: CASSDRMGQNSGNTIYF. Looking up the rest from reference TRBV9 and TRBJ1-3 gives the full variable domain: DSGVTQTPKHLITATGQRVTLRCSPRSGDLSVYWYQQSLDQGLQFLIQYYNGEERAKGNILERFSAQQFPDLHSELNLSSLELGDSALYFCASSDRMGQNSGNTIYFGEGSWLTVV.

The rearrangement joins TRBV7-3 to TRBJ2-5; 10 bases line up with TRBD2. The length of the CDR3 is 15 residues. The trim removed 1 base at V and 4 bases at J, leaving 3 bases unmatched. Germline V CDR1 and CDR2: SGHTA, FQGTGA. CDR3 sequence: CASSLSASGGETQYF. The CDR3 nucleotides are TGTGCCAGCAGCTTAAGCGCTAGCGGGGGAGAGACCCAGTACTTC. Using reference TRBV7-3 and TRBJ2-5 for the parts outside the CDR3, the full variable domain is GAGVSQTPSNKVTEKGKYVELRCDPISGHTALYWYRQSLGQGPEFLIYFQGTGAADDSGLPNDRFFAVRPEGSVSTLKIQRTERGDSAVYLCASSLSASGGETQYFGPGTRLLVL.

This clone was picked up one time. The genes are TRBV3-1 (or the pseudogene TRBV3-2) and TRBJ1-1, with D possibly TRBD1 on 5 matching bases. CDR3 length: 15 amino acids. V was trimmed by 1 base and J by 3 bases, leaving 12 bases between them. Germline V lookup: CDR1 LGHDT, CDR2 YNNKEL (reference sequence). CDR3 bases: TGTGCCAGCAGCCAAGTGGGGGGGATCCACACTGAAGCTTTCTTT. It specifies CASSQVGGIHTEAFF.

V is TRBV6-5 and J is TRBJ1-2; unclear D gene. Germline V gene data show CDR1 as MNHEY and CDR2 as SVGAGI. V gave up 7 bases and J gave up 0 bases, with 15 bases separating them. There are 15 residues in the CDR3. CDR3 amino acids: CASTETPTSNYGYTF. The DNA for the CDR3 is TGTGCCAGCACGGAGACACCGACTTCTAACTATGGCTACACCTTC.

This chain's CDR3 is CASTLRSGTGPNEQFF. The CDR3 region has the DNA TGCGCCAGCACCCTCCGGAGCGGGACAGGGCCCAATGAGCAGTTCTTC. J is TRBJ2-1 and V is TRBV5-1; 9 nucleotides match TRBD1. The CDR3 contains 16 residues. Germline assignment: CDR1 SGHRS and CDR2 YFSETQ. V gave up 6 bases and J gave up 6 bases; unmatched junction bases: 13.

The chain carries TRBV5-8 and TRBJ1-6; TRBD1 agrees at 7 bases. The V segment lost 4 bases and the J segment 4 bases; nucleotides outside the gene matches: 2. The CDR3 is 14 amino acids. CDR1 is SGHTS and CDR2 is YDEGEE in the germline V gene. CDR3 nucleotide sequence: TGTGCCAGCAGCCGGGGACAGTATAATTCACCCCTCCACTTT. This codes for CASSRGQYNSPLHF.

V usage is TRBV20-1 and J usage is TRBJ2-3; D possibly corresponds to TRBD2 (5 bases). The CDR3 length is 11 residues. Trimming removed 3 bases at V and 14 bases at J, with 15 bases between. Germline loops: CDR1 DFQATT, CDR2 SNEGSKA (reference sequence). The CDR3 loop reads CSASRGNSWYF. CDR3 DNA sequence: TGCAGTGCTAGTCGGGGTAATAGTTGGTATTTT.

V is TRBV2 and J is TRBJ1-2; no clear D. The CDR3 length is 12 residues. Germline loops: CDR1 SNHLY, CDR2 FYNNEI. The V gene lost 6 bases and the J gene lost 2 bases, with 7 bases spanning the gap. This CDR3 is CASRTWNYGYTF. The CDR3 bases are TGTGCCAGCAGAACATGGAACTATGGCTACACCTTC.

The chain uses TRBV11-1 and TRBJ2-1, with 7 bases aligning to TRBD2. The V gene end was trimmed by 5 bases and the J gene end by 2 bases; junction bases not matched to a gene: 6. The CDR3 runs 15 residues. Germline assignment: CDR1 SGHAT and CDR2 FQDESV (reference sequence). The CDR3 sequence is CASSHWEGPYNEQFF. The DNA of the CDR3 is TGTGCCAGCAGCCATTGGGAGGGGCCCTACAATGAGCAGTTCTTC.

The V gene is TRBV7-2, the J gene TRBJ2-3; 7 positions agree with TRBD2. The V gene end was trimmed by 2 bases and the J gene end by 9 bases; junction bases not matched to a gene: 5. CDR1 is SGHTA and CDR2 is FQGNSA in the germline V gene. The CDR3 is made up of 13 amino acids. CDR3 loop: CASSLPGLVTQYF. The CDR3 DNA reads as TGTGCCAGCAGCTTACCCGGACTAGTCACGCAGTATTTT. The complete variable domain, with remaining parts taken from reference TRBV7-2 and TRBJ2-3, reads GAGVSQSPSNKVTEKGKDVELRCDPISGHTALYWYRQSLGQGLEFLIYFQGNSAPDKSGLPSDRFSAERTGGSVSTLTIQRTQQEDSAVYLCASSLPGLVTQYFGPGTRLTVL.

This chain joins TRBV6-1 and TRBJ1-6; no clear D. Germline V gives CDR1 MNHNS, CDR2 SASEGT. CDR3 length equals 13 residues. The V end lost 10 bases, the J end lost 6 bases, and 13 bases lay between the germline ends. As DNA, the CDR3 is TGTGCCACCTTGGAGACACGTAATTCACCCCTCCACTTT. Amino acids: CATLETRNSPLHF.

The rearrangement uses TRBV7-9 and TRBJ1-5; D not certain. The V end lost 1 base, the J end lost 4 bases, and 8 bases lay between the germline ends. CDR1 is SEHNR and CDR2 is FQNEAQ in the germline V gene (reference sequence). The length of the CDR3 is 14 residues. CDR3 loop: CASSLEGGNQPQHF. For the CDR3, the DNA is TGTGCCAGCAGCTTAGAGGGAGGGAATCAGCCCCAGCATTTT.

The chain recombines TRBV4-1 with TRBJ2-7; D is unresolved. The V end lost 1 base, the J end lost 2 bases, and 12 bases lay between the germline ends. Germline V lookup: CDR1 MGHRA, CDR2 YSYEKL. The CDR3 has 15 amino acids. CDR3 sequence reads: CASSQGAAGPYEQYF. The CDR3, as DNA: TGCGCCAGCAGCCAAGGGGCGGCAGGTCCCTACGAGCAGTACTTC.

The chain couples TRBV7-9 to TRBJ1-5; D gene ambiguous. V was pared by 3 bases and J by 3 bases, with 15 bases between. The germline V gene has CDR1 SEHNR and CDR2 FQNEAQ (reference sequence). CDR3 size: 16 residues. In nucleotides, the CDR3 is TGTGCCAGCAGCTTTGGAGCGGTCAAAAACAATCAGCCCCAGCATTTT. This gives the protein CASSFGAVKNNQPQHF. Full variable domain (missing parts from reference TRBV7-9 and TRBJ1-5): DTGVSQNPRHKITKRGQNVTFRCDPISEHNRLYWYRQTLGQGPEFLTYFQNEAQLEKSRLLSDRFSAERPKGSFSTLEIQRTEQGDSAMYLCASSFGAVKNNQPQHFGDGTRLSIL.

To note about this clone: The sample holds other DNA sequences that translate to the same CDR3. The V call is TRBV29-1, the J call TRBJ2-1; D could derive from TRBD1 or TRBD2 (5 bases each). V dropped 3 bases and J dropped 4 bases, with 10 bases sitting between them. The germline gives CDR1 SQVTM, CDR2 ANQGSEA. CDR3 size: 13 residues. The CDR3: CSVDRGSYNEQFF. CDR3 coding DNA: TGCAGCGTTGACCGGGGCTCGTACAATGAGCAGTTCTTC.

The rearrangement links TRBV5-8 to TRBJ1-2, with TRBD1 matching 10 bases. J was trimmed by 2 bases and V by 4 bases; bases with no gene match: 2. The CDR3 consists of 14 residues. Germline V gene lookup returns CDR1 SGHTS and CDR2 YDEGEE. CDR3 nucleotide sequence: TGTGCCAGCAGCCCGGGACAGGGGAACTATGGCTACACCTTC. The encoded protein is CASSPGQGNYGYTF. Using reference TRBV5-8 and TRBJ1-2 for the parts outside the CDR3, the full variable domain is EAGVTQSPTHLIKTRGQQATLRCSPISGHTSVYWYQQALGLGLQFLLWYDEGEERNRGNFPPRFSGRQFPNYSSELNVNALELEDSALYLCASSPGQGNYGYTFGSGTRLTVV.

This chain uses TRBV5-1 with TRBJ1-6; the match to TRBD1 covers 7 bases. The CDR3 sequence is 16 residues long. Germline-derived CDR1 and CDR2 are SGHRS and YFSETQ. The V segment lost 0 bases and the J segment 5 bases; nucleotides outside the gene matches: 5. The CDR3 reads CASSLGTGTDNSPLHF. In nucleotides, the CDR3 is TGCGCCAGCAGCTTGGGGACCGGGACAGATAATTCACCCCTCCACTTT.

In DNA, the CDR3 is TGTGCCAGCAGTACAGGACAGGCAAACACCATATATTTT. Encoded protein: CASSTGQANTIYF. The chain recombines TRBV6-5 with TRBJ1-3; 7 positions agree with TRBD1. The CDR3 runs 13 residues. The junction had 4 bases not matched to a gene; V was cut back by 5 bases and J by 6 bases. CDR1 and CDR2 from the germline V gene are MNHEY and SVGAGI.

The chain is built from TRBV5-6 and TRBJ2-7; TRBD1 matches at 11 bases. V lost 4 bases and J lost 5; bases outside the gene matches: 5. Looked up from germline, CDR1 is SGHDT and CDR2 is YYEEEE. CDR3 length equals 14 residues. This chain's CDR3 is CASSQGQGVNEQYF. The CDR3 coding sequence is TGTGCCAGCAGCCAGGGACAGGGGGTTAACGAGCAGTACTTC.

The J gene is TRBJ2-7, the V gene TRBV3-1 (or the pseudogene TRBV3-2); D unclear. Germline V gene lookup returns CDR1 LGHDT and CDR2 YNNKEL (reference sequence). The CDR3 is 12 amino acids. Deletions cut 5 bases from V and 7 bases from J, with 12 bases between. Here the CDR3 reads CASSSVDREQYF. As DNA, the CDR3 is TGTGCCAGCAGCTCCGTAGATCGGGAGCAGTACTTC.